The rows below give T cell receptor beta chains drawn from one sample of a study of CD8 T cell repertoires and HIV-1 epitope variants. Generated by immunoSEQ multiplex PCR, the TCRdb table keeps only in-frame clones and is missing some. This table holds about 5,000 clones, less than 70% found once. These receptors' targets are unknown. Sequenced material: cultured CD8+ T cells derived from PBMCs. Every receptor here comes from a male donor with HIV. Each CDR3 is given with its conserved first and last residue. A D gene is named only where the DNA matches it firmly. Size tells how often a clone was seen (once, few, many) or the class of an expanded clone, and some rows leave it out.

J: TRBJ1-1; V: TRBV28; D: -; size: -; CDR3: CASSTRLNTEAFF; DNA: TGTGCCAGCAGCACCAGACTGAACACTGAAGCTTTCTTT
J: TRBJ1-2; V: TRBV28; D: TRBD1; size: -; CDR3: CASSLGTAYGYTF; DNA: TGTGCCAGCAGTTTAGGGACAGCCTATGGCTACACCTTC
J: TRBJ1-4; V: TRBV28; D: TRBD1; size: -; CDR3: CASSFDRDEKLFF; DNA: TGTGCCAGCAGCTTCGACAGGGACGAAAAACTGTTTTTT
J: TRBJ2-1; V: TRBV5-6; D: -; size: -; CDR3: CASSLEPYNEQFF; DNA: TGTGCCAGCAGCTTGGAGCCCTACAATGAGCAGTTCTTC
J: TRBJ2-1; V: TRBV10-1; D: TRBD2; size: -; CDR3: CASSESLAGSYNEQFF; DNA: TGCGCCAGCAGTGAGTCCCTAGCGGGGTCCTACAATGAGCAGTTCTTC
J: TRBJ2-7; V: TRBV4-1; D: -; size: -; CDR3: CASSPTGGRDEQYF; DNA: TGTGCCAGCAGCCCTACAGGCGGGCGGGACGAGCAGTACTTC
J: TRBJ1-4; V: TRBV6-5; D: -; size: -; CDR3: CASSYSSIREKLFF; DNA: TGTGCCAGCAGTTACTCGAGCATTCGGGAAAAACTGTTTTTT
J: TRBJ2-1; V: TRBV11-1; D: TRBD2; size: -; CDR3: CASSLAYSREVGSYNEQFF; DNA: TGTGCCAGCAGCTTAGCGTATAGCCGGGAGGTTGGGTCCTACAATGAGCAGTTCTTC
J: TRBJ1-1; V: TRBV6-5; D: -; size: -; CDR3: CASRTIQAVNTEAFF; DNA: TGTGCCAGCAGGACCATTCAGGCTGTGAACACTGAAGCTTTCTTT
J: TRBJ1-4; V: TRBV28; D: -; size: -; CDR3: CASSPATNEKLFF; DNA: TGTGCCAGCAGTCCTGCAACTAATGAAAAACTGTTTTTT
J: TRBJ2-7; V: TRBV18; D: -; size: -; CDR3: CASSQGTYEQYF; DNA: TGTGCCAGCTCCCAGGGTACCTACGAGCAGTACTTC
J: TRBJ2-3; V: TRBV5-6; D: TRBD1; size: -; CDR3: CASSPTGEDTQYF; DNA: TGTGCCAGCAGCCCTACAGGGGAAGATACGCAGTATTTT
J: TRBJ2-1; V: TRBV11-3; D: TRBD2; size: -; CDR3: CASSRDYHNEQFF; DNA: TGTGCCAGCAGCCGGGACTACCACAATGAGCAGTTCTTC
J: TRBJ1-5; V: TRBV5-1; D: TRBD1; size: few; CDR3: CASSPTGHQPQHF; DNA: TGCGCCAGCAGCCCGACAGGGCATCAGCCCCAGCATTTT
J: TRBJ1-1; V: TRBV7-9; D: -; size: -; CDR3: CASKPREGTEAFF; DNA: TGTGCCAGCAAACCCCGGGAGGGTACTGAAGCTTTCTTT
J: TRBJ2-5; V: TRBV7-9; D: -; size: -; CDR3: CASSLVSEETQYF; DNA: TGTGCCAGCAGCTTAGTTTCAGAAGAGACCCAGTACTTC
J: TRBJ2-1; V: TRBV9; D: -; size: -; CDR3: CASSVLIGNEQFF; DNA: TGTGCCAGCAGCGTATTAATAGGGAATGAGCAGTTCTTC
J: TRBJ1-1; V: TRBV6-1; D: -; size: few; CDR3: CASSELYTEAFF; DNA: TGTGCCAGCAGTGAACTGTACACTGAAGCTTTCTTT
J: TRBJ2-1; V: TRBV7-9; D: -; size: -; CDR3: CASSSGVTNEQFF; DNA: TGTGCCAGCAGCTCGGGGGTTACTAATGAGCAGTTCTTC
J: TRBJ2-7; V: TRBV4-3; D: -; size: -; CDR3: CASSQEVGGSAYEQYF; DNA: TGCGCCAGCAGCCAAGAGGTCGGGGGTTCGGCCTACGAGCAGTACTTC
J: TRBJ1-4; V: TRBV30; D: -; size: -; CDR3: CAWSFDEKLFF; DNA: TGTGCCTGGAGCTTCGACGAAAAACTGTTTTTT
J: TRBJ2-1; V: TRBV5-3; D: TRBD2; size: few; CDR3: CARSALPSGPSSYNEQFF; DNA: TGTGCCAGAAGCGCCCTACCTAGCGGCCCTAGCTCCTACAATGAGCAGTTCTTC
J: TRBJ1-3; V: TRBV7-2; D: -; size: -; CDR3: CASTLTGSGGNTIYF; DNA: TGTGCCAGCACCCTTACAGGTTCGGGTGGAAACACCATATATTTT
J: TRBJ2-5; V: TRBV7-6; D: TRBD2; size: -; CDR3: CASSLASGAGGLETQYF; DNA: TGTGCCAGCAGCTTAGCCTCGGGAGCGGGAGGTCTGGAGACCCAGTACTTC
J: TRBJ2-3; V: TRBV7-9; D: -; size: -; CDR3: CASSPTGNTDTQYF; DNA: TGTGCCAGCAGCCCTACAGGGAACACAGATACGCAGTATTTT
J: TRBJ2-2; V: TRBV27; D: -; size: -; CDR3: CASRNPGTSNTGELFF; DNA: TGTGCCAGCAGGAACCCCGGGACATCCAACACCGGGGAGCTGTTTTTT
J: TRBJ2-7; V: TRBV9; D: -; size: -; CDR3: CASSLRAGEQYF; DNA: TGTGCCAGCAGCTTACGAGCGGGCGAGCAGTACTTC
J: TRBJ1-1; V: TRBV6-4; D: -; size: -; CDR3: CASSEVSGLGTEAFF; DNA: TGTGCCAGCAGTGAAGTGTCAGGGCTGGGCACTGAAGCTTTCTTT
J: TRBJ2-3; V: TRBV2; D: TRBD2; size: -; CDR3: CASRAGLAADTQYF; DNA: TGTGCCAGCAGGGCAGGACTAGCCGCAGATACGCAGTATTTT
J: TRBJ1-2; V: TRBV7-2; D: -; size: large; CDR3: CASSLQVPGEGYTF; DNA: TGTGCCAGCAGCTTACAGGTGCCAGGGGAAGGCTACACCTTC
J: TRBJ1-2; V: TRBV4-2; D: -; size: few; CDR3: CASSQDTGNYGYTF; DNA: TGTGCCAGCAGCCAAGATACGGGAAACTATGGCTACACCTTC
J: TRBJ1-2; V: TRBV5-6; D: -; size: -; CDR3: CASSLRAGGYTF; DNA: TGTGCCAGCAGCTTGCGGGCGGGGGGCTACACCTTC
J: TRBJ2-7; V: TRBV9; D: -; size: -; CDR3: CASSARGDSSYEQYF; DNA: TGTGCCAGCAGCGCCCGGGGGGACAGCTCCTACGAGCAGTACTTC
J: TRBJ2-5; V: TRBV15; D: TRBD2; size: -; CDR3: CATSRDRLAGETQYF; DNA: TGTGCCACCAGCAGAGATAGGCTAGCGGGGGAGACCCAGTACTTC
J: TRBJ2-1; V: TRBV5-1; D: -; size: -; CDR3: CASSLTSSFPNEQFF; DNA: TGCGCCAGCAGCTTAACTAGCTCCTTCCCCAATGAGCAGTTCTTC
J: TRBJ2-2; V: TRBV11-3; D: -; size: -; CDR3: CASGVAGELFF; DNA: TGTGCCAGCGGGGTCGCCGGGGAGCTGTTTTTT
J: TRBJ1-6; V: TRBV19; D: -; size: medium-sized; CDR3: CATLADGSSPLHF; DNA: TGTGCCACCCTGGCAGACGGGAGTTCACCCCTCCACTTT